This T cell receptor beta chain was captured in a study of shared clonotypes between healthy human individuals. Comment on this clone: Other DNA sequences in this specimen translate into the identical CDR3.

When replicate PCRs were run on sorted subsets, they used about 200 ng DNA, about 30,000 T cell genomes. TCRdb's copy holds only in-frame clones and misses some; the assay was immunoSEQ multiplex PCR. The sample records around 2,000,000 clones, approximately 94% being singletons. The CDR3 spans 18 residues. J was trimmed by 0 bases and V by 0 bases; bases with no gene match: 8. Germline V gene sequence: CDR1 LGHNA, CDR2 YSLEER. Positively selected for CCR7, the CD45RO-negative cells used as naive CD8 cells excluded terminally differentiated effector memory CD45RA+ cells. The genes are TRBV4-3 and TRBJ2-3, with 8 bases lining up with TRBD2. This sequence originates from a man younger than 30 in good health. Sequencing was done on a sample of naive CD8+ T cells sorted from blood. As DNA, the CDR3 is TGCGCCAGCAGCCAAGATCCCACTAGCGGTTCTAGCACAGATACGCAGTATTTT. It yields the protein CASSQDPTSGSSTDTQYF.